This T cell receptor (beta chain) was identified in a study of Ad26.COV2.S vaccination and SARS-CoV-2 variants. Study details: Participants got Ad26.COV2.S intramuscularly, once or twice 56 days apart.

As concerns this clone: What it recognizes is unknown.

Study results and limitations: People given the vaccine had a wider spike-specific TCR breadth than placebo recipients did.

Germline lookup yields CDR1 KGHSH and CDR2 LQKENI. The CDR3 has 16 residues. With V trimmed by 3 bases and J by 5 bases, 5 bases remained unmatched. Indicated treatment: some 19 received Ad26.COV2.S at low or high dose, single or two shots; about 5 received placebo; per-sample allocation not given. Samples came from day 63 after the first vaccine or placebo injection. Profiled with immunoSEQ multiplex PCR; TCRdb holds only in-frame clones, not every one. The table has some 320,000 clones, approximately 80% seen once. This clonotype originated in a person between 18 and 60 years old who received the Ad26.COV2.S COVID-19 vaccine or a placebo. The input for sequencing was peripheral blood, taken in a trial of Ad26.COV2.S vaccine versus placebo. The chain links TRBV18 to TRBJ2-3, with 13 bases identical to TRBD2. DNA of the CDR3: TGTGCCAGCTCACCGTCGGGACTAGCGGGAAGAGATACGCAGTATTTT. Protein: CASSPSGLAGRDTQYF.